The clone carrying this T cell receptor (beta chain) was seen a handful of times. The antigen remains undetermined. MiXCR, run by TCRdb on the 5' RACE reads, gives a single entry per CDR3 protein. Of more than 20,000 distinct CDR3 sequences in the sample, roughly 6.7% were seen once. The time point is: sample taken at primary tumor resection. The cohort: around 79 early-stage, untreated non-small cell lung cancer patients. TCRs were sequenced from unsorted whole RNA of tumor, nontumor lung or PBMC. These data come from a study of spatial heterogeneity in lung cancer. Whole-study context: More beta-chain than alpha-chain sequences were consistently detected. The study observed each unique TCR and UMI combination more than ten times on average in raw reads.

General observations from the study: Mutation counts in tumors were tracked by counts of expanded intratumoral alpha and beta TCRs.

Germline V gene lookup returns CDR1 MDHEN and CDR2 SYDVKM. The CDR3 loop spans 12 amino acids. V shed 3 bases and J shed 6 bases, with 9 bases lying between them. This clonotype was obtained from a male donor with early-stage non-small cell lung cancer. Sequencing used lung tumor tissue, obtained at surgery. The rearrangement links TRBV28 to TRBJ2-7; tentatively, D is TRBD2 (7 bases). DNA of the CDR3: TGTGCCAGCAGTTTTGGGGGGGCCGAGCAGTACTTC. The encoded protein is CASSFGGAEQYF.